This entry concerns a single TCR beta chain. Its specific antigen is unknown. No qualities accompany the bases; no much larger clone lies one base away. The germline V gene provides CDR1 SGDLS and CDR2 YYNGEE. V drops 0 bases and J drops 0 bases, leaving 7 bases in between. Inclusive of the bounding cysteine and phenylalanine, the CDR3 is 15 residues long. This entry keeps only the CDR3 DNA: 45 bases, framed from base 1. Libraries came from the immunoSEQ multiplex PCR assay. For the multiplex PCR, a mixture combining 60 forward primers for TCR Vbeta segments and 13 reverse primers for TCR Jbeta segments was used. A multiplex PCR assay on genomic DNA amplified the CDR3 region of rearranged TCR beta genes. Amplified TCR beta libraries were sequenced as 87-base-pair reads on the Illumina HiSeq System. The paper's processing steps were these. A later analysis counted about 82 million unique TCR beta chains across the 550 to 750 repertoires, and some 12 million of these chains were shared by at least two donors. Raw reads were error-corrected and collapsed into unique sequences with a nearest-neighbor algorithm that merged closely related sequences to remove PCR and sequencing errors. To assign V, D and J gene segments, CDR3 sequences were aligned to IMGT reference sequences. Each retained sequence needed at least a six-nucleotide match to both a V gene segment and a J gene segment. Rearrangements were classified as productive when the CDR3 lacked stop codons and remained in frame with V and J, and all other rearrangements were classified as non-productive. Following IMGT convention, CDR3 was defined as the stretch from the second conserved V-encoded cysteine up to the conserved J-encoded phenylalanine. In an earlier analysis of around 640 of the donors, sequences lacking an unambiguous match to a single V gene segment were excluded. An earlier analysis of under 750 of the donors called V segments functional above 56.7% productive rearrangements and segregating when the between-donor standard deviation exceeded 5%. A statistical classification framework was developed to diagnose cytomegalovirus status using the catalog of TCR beta chain sequences. A later analysis assigned V and J genes by comparing TCR nucleotide sequences with IMGT/GENE-DB human TR gene sequences. A later analysis assigned CDR3 sequences and most-parsimonious VDJ recombination scenarios with the TCRdist pipeline. In a later analysis, each TCR beta chain was defined by its CDR3 amino acid sequence together with its V-gene family, and reads without a unique V-gene family were excluded. A later analysis removed nearly 600 highly shared, low-generation-probability nucleotide sequences to deal with suspected cross-contamination and a sequencing artifact. For each public chain, a later analysis derived a clonal expansion index from normalized ranks of inferred template counts within each repertoire. In a later analysis, generation probabilities were computed with a VDJ recombination model fitted to out-of-frame rearrangements, and the resulting probabilities were checked against IGoR. In a later analysis, TCR-TCR, TCR-HLA and TCR-CMV co-occurrence was scored with hypergeometric tests, and a repertoire-size bias correction was applied to TCR pairs. A later analysis estimated false discovery rates by permuting HLA or CMV assignments 20 times. In a later analysis, co-occurring TCRs were grouped using DBSCAN, with TCRdist sequence similarity added in when clustering inside HLA-allele-positive subsets. Co-occurrence clustering excluded repertoires with fewer than 30,000 or more than 120,000 public chains, plus five with anomalous nucleotide sharing. The table was pulled from immuneACCESS by TCRdb, which kept in-frame rearrangements only. Such tables lose some clones; where checked, under half of the loss comes from unresolved V genes, and the rest has no known cause. V, J and clone size derive from that table, while D and trimming were established from the DNA sequence. The sample profile shows about 140,000 clones; around 86% of them were found once. 1.2% of the sample belongs to the ten largest clones.

The source of the sample is a study of cytomegalovirus exposure and HLA in healthy donors (dated by TCRdb to the late 2010s). Broadly, across the study: According to an earlier analysis of 550 to 750 of the donors, about 170 million T cells yielded 100 million or so unique TCR beta sequences and about 280 Gb of sequence data. An early release that covered roughly 600 HLA-typed donors contained around 300 gigabases of sequencing data and about 93 million unique TCR sequences. Among the roughly 400 genotyped donors, about 85% belonged to the genetic ancestry cluster associated with self-reported Caucasian donors. The study aimed to test whether signatures of past pathogen exposure could be identified by cataloging public T cell receptors. Using immunosequencing, the study profiled T cell repertoires from 640 or so subjects and related those repertoires to cytomegalovirus serostatus. In addition to the first cohort of 666 subjects, a separate validation cohort of 130 or so different subjects was used. The study combined high-throughput TCR immunosequencing, statistical association of individual TCRs with disease status, and machine learning to predict cytomegalovirus infection status. In a later analysis, previously published TCR beta repertoires from hundreds of donors were re-analyzed and high-resolution HLA genotyping was added so that TCR occurrence patterns could be studied. Rather than using new phenotypic data, the later analysis identified candidate immune exposures from TCR beta sequences and from how often those sequences occurred across donors. To decide whether each TCR beta V gene segment behaved as functional or pseudogenic, an earlier analysis of fewer than 750 of the donors relied on high-throughput TCR beta sequencing. Alongside the repertoire data, information on donor age, sex, ethnicity and CMV serostatus was compiled. A later genetic analysis took genome-wide SNP genotypes for about three fifths of the 666 donors and used that subset as a discovery cohort. All discovery cohort repertoires had been generated on a single sequencing platform. HLA typing covered class I and class II loci at four-digit resolution. The number of typed donors differed by locus: roughly 629-640 for A, B, C, DRB1 and DQB1; roughly 510 for DQA1; 600 to 610 for DPA1; and 400 to 480 for DPB1. Because of strong linkage in the cohort, a few DR-DQ haplotypes were treated as single units for association and clustering. On average, roughly 240,000 unique TCR beta nucleotide sequences were sequenced per donor among several hundred genotyped donors of the cohort, with roughly a sixth of those sequences being non-productive. Findings and caveats that apply to the study as a whole: Compared with the 666-donor mean, donors in an Asian-associated ancestry cluster had fewer N-insertions in productive TCRs, according to a later genetic analysis. In a later analysis, HLA-associated TCR beta chains showed more clonal expansion and lower generation probabilities than non-associated chains that were equally common. A later analysis associated 16,951 TCR beta sequences with specific HLA alleles at a false discovery rate of 0.05. CMV serostatus was the only immune exposure information available for the cohort. Because the 87-base-pair reads could not distinguish some IMGT-functional V segments, including TRBV6-2 and TRBV6-3, those segments were excluded. Because HLA typing was missing for some donors at each locus, association tests included only the typed subset. In vitro tests confirmed that three of the cytomegalovirus-associated TCR beta chains recognize cytomegalovirus antigens. A cluster of highly shared sequence variants was judged likely to be a technical artifact of the sequencing pipeline. In a later analysis, TCR association rates were found to vary across HLA loci, with the most associated TCRs seen for DRB1 alleles and the fewest for HLA-C alleles. In a later genetic analysis, a missense DCLRE1C variant was associated with V-gene and J-gene trimming of TCR beta chains, and the association was replicated in an independent cohort. In the study, some 160 TCR beta chains were listed as associated with cytomegalovirus. Presence/absence analyses assumed roughly uniform sequencing depth across donors, an assumption that may not hold. According to a later analysis, most CMV-associated TCR beta chains appeared to be HLA-restricted, and the HLA associations seemed to be driven largely by CMV exposure. When HLA alleles, especially DR and DQ, strongly co-occurred, attributing TCR associations to individual alleles was difficult. Because counts were too low, roughly 18 rarely observed V segments, including chromosome 9 orphons, were left out of the earlier analysis of 500 to 750 of the donors. Broadly in line with IMGT annotations, most TCR beta V segments showed up in productive rearrangements about 87% or about 30% of the time in an earlier analysis of around 600 of the donors. The cohort was sequenced for TCR beta chains only, and without alpha or paired-chain data the features that could be detected were limited. Most TCR sequences were seen in very few donors, while some public TCRs were found in many individuals. The authors suggested that the approach could potentially be extended to other disease states and immunological phenotypes. Linkage disequilibrium might explain the correlated functional status among segregating V segments, but an unknown experimental factor could not be excluded. A further reported finding was that TCR beta sequences accurately predicted the HLA-A and HLA-B alleles for most subjects in the first cohort. Several of the top co-occurrence clusters appeared to be linked to parvovirus B19, influenza, CMV and Epstein-Barr virus, according to a later analysis. The classifier was reported to diagnose cytomegalovirus status with high specificity and sensitivity in both the original cohort and the validation cohort.

The cohort consisted of 666 healthy bone marrow donors. Cohort members were all nominally healthy when sampled, although unrecorded immune exposures were likely present. The donor tested CMV seronegative and was one of the 352 seronegative cohort members. A peripheral blood sample was collected from each donor, and TCR beta sequencing was performed on peripheral blood mononuclear cells. Genomic DNA was extracted from the blood cell samples with the Qiagen DNeasy Blood Extraction Kit. The sequenced sample consisted of PBMCs. The chain is made from TRBV9 and TRBJ1-5, with the D gene call left open. The sequence was collected from a female donor in good health and CMV-seronegative. Here is the DNA: TGTGCCAGCAGCGTAGGAGTTAATAGCAATCAGCCCCAGCATTTT. This is translated as CASSVGVNSNQPQHF.